This is a list of T cell receptor beta chains from one sample in a study of T cell responses to AZD1222 COVID-19 vaccine. Some clones are missing from TCRdb's copy, which holds only in-frame ones; the method was immunoSEQ multiplex PCR. The sample includes some 170,000 clones, approximately 90% seen only once; the top ten take 4.4%. Material: peripheral blood, obtained on day 0 of MenACWY control vaccination. All receptors derive from an adult in good health. Each CDR3 is given with its conserved first and last residue. D genes are given only for firm matches. Size is stated for part of the rows, as once, few or many counts, or as a class when the clone is expanded.

clone size	V gene	J gene	D gene	CDR3 DNA	CDR3 protein
-	TRBV28	TRBJ2-7	-	TGTGCCAGCAGCTACAGTCTTTACGAGCAGTACTTC	CASSYSLYEQYF
once	TRBV28	TRBJ1-2	TRBD1	TGTGCCAGCAGTTTACTCGCGGACAGGGGCTATGGCTACACCTTC	CASSLLADRGYGYTF
-	TRBV9	TRBJ2-5	-	TGTGCCAGCAGCGTAGGTGGGACCGCGAAGTGGGAGACCCAGTACTTC	CASSVGGTAKWETQYF
-	TRBV2	TRBJ1-2	TRBD1	TGTGCCAGCATCCTTGGGGACAGCTTAAACTATGGCTACACCTTC	CASILGDSLNYGYTF
-	TRBV6-5	TRBJ1-2	-	TGTGCCAGCAGGGAGGGGCCCTATGGCTACACCTTC	CASREGPYGYTF
-	TRBV3-1/TRBV3-2	TRBJ2-7	TRBD2	TGTGCCAGCAGCCGCAGGACTAGCGGGAAGGACGAGCAGTACTTC	CASSRRTSGKDEQYF
-	TRBV15	TRBJ1-2	-	TGTGCCACCAGCAGAGATCTCGGGGCCGGCTACACCTTC	CATSRDLGAGYTF
-	TRBV7-2	TRBJ2-5	TRBD2	TGTGCCAGCAGCTTAACGGGACTATTAGAGACCCAGTACTTC	CASSLTGLLETQYF
-	TRBV5-5	TRBJ1-1	-	TGTGCCAGCAGCCCGGGACGGATCGCAGATGAAGCTTTCTTT	CASSPGRIADEAFF
-	TRBV9	TRBJ1-2	-	TGTGCCAGCAGCGTGAACTCCTTCTACACCTTC	CASSVNSFYTF
-	TRBV24-1	TRBJ1-2	TRBD1	TGTGCCACCAGTGATTCCTGGGACAGGTATGGCTACACCTTC	CATSDSWDRYGYTF
-	TRBV28	TRBJ2-2	-	TGTGCCAGCAGTTTGAAGCTGATGACCGGGGAGCTGTTTTTT	CASSLKLMTGELFF
-	TRBV25-1	TRBJ2-7	-	TGTGCCAGCCGAAGTCTGGAGGGCAGTCTGCTCTACGAGCAGTACTTC	CASRSLEGSLLYEQYF
-	TRBV30	TRBJ1-3	TRBD1	TGTGCCTGGAAAAAGGGACAGGGGGCAATTTTGAGCTCTGGAAACACCATATATTTT	CAWKKGQGAILSSGNTIYF
-	TRBV6-5	TRBJ2-1	-	TGTGCCAGCGACTCCGCAGGCCCCTACAATGAGCAGTTCTTC	CASDSAGPYNEQFF
-	TRBV18	TRBJ2-1	-	TGTGCCAGCTCACCAATCAATACCGGAGCTGGTGAGCAGTTCTTC	CASSPINTGAGEQFF
-	TRBV24-1	TRBJ1-2	-	TGTGCCACCAGTACCGATTCTAACTATGGCTACACCTTC	CATSTDSNYGYTF
-	TRBV7-2	TRBJ2-7	TRBD1	TGTGCCAGCAGCTTAGGGACAGGACCCTACGAGCAGTACTTC	CASSLGTGPYEQYF
few	TRBV10-2	TRBJ1-5	TRBD1	TGCGCCAGCAGTGAACAGACAGGGGGCGCGAGGAGCAATCAGCCCCAGCATTTT	CASSEQTGGARSNQPQHF
-	TRBV5-1	TRBJ2-5	TRBD2	TGCGCCAGCAGCTTCTGGGCGGGAGGGGGGGAGACCCAGTACTTC	CASSFWAGGGETQYF
-	TRBV4-1	TRBJ1-5	-	TGCGCCAGCAGCCAAGCTGCGGGGTATAGCAATCAGCCCCAGCATTTT	CASSQAAGYSNQPQHF
-	TRBV5-1	TRBJ1-3	-	TGCGCCAGCAGCTTGGATGGGCCCTCTGGAAACACCATATATTTT	CASSLDGPSGNTIYF
-	TRBV3-1/TRBV3-2	TRBJ2-5	TRBD1	TGTGCCAGCAGCCAGACAGGGGGGCAAGAGACCCAGTACTTC	CASSQTGGQETQYF
-	TRBV4-1	TRBJ2-1	TRBD2	TGCGCCAGCAGCCAACCGACTAGCGGGTGGGACAATGAGCAGTTCTTC	CASSQPTSGWDNEQFF
-	TRBV5-1	TRBJ1-5	TRBD1	TGCGCCAGCAGCCCCGGGACAGGCAACCAGCCCCAGCATTTT	CASSPGTGNQPQHF
-	TRBV2	TRBJ1-3	-	TGTGCCAGCAGTTCTTCCGAGGCTACTGGAAACACCATATATTTT	CASSSSEATGNTIYF
-	TRBV28	TRBJ1-5	TRBD1	TGTGCCAGCAGTTTATCAGGGGGCCTCGTTATGCAGCCCCAGCATTTT	CASSLSGGLVMQPQHF
-	TRBV10-3	TRBJ2-5	TRBD1	TGTGCCATCAGCGTGGGGCGACAGGGGCAGGGAGAGACCCAGTACTTC	CAISVGRQGQGETQYF
-	TRBV3-1/TRBV3-2	TRBJ2-7	-	TGTGCCAGCAGCCAAGATCCTCAGTCCTACGAGCAGTACTTC	CASSQDPQSYEQYF
-	TRBV4-2	TRBJ2-1	-	TGTGCCAGCAGCCAAGCTTCGGCAGGGGGGTACAATGAGCAGTTCTTC	CASSQASAGGYNEQFF
-	TRBV4-1	TRBJ2-1	-	TGCGCCAGCAGCTCCCGAGGGGCAGGGATGTACAATGAGCAGTTCTTC	CASSSRGAGMYNEQFF
-	TRBV5-1	TRBJ2-3	TRBD2	TGCGCCAGCAGCTTGGGACTAGCGGGAGTGGGCACAGATACGCAGTATTTT	CASSLGLAGVGTDTQYF
-	TRBV18	TRBJ1-1	-	TGTGCCAGCTCACCACCTTCAGGTGTCACTGAAGCTTTCTTT	CASSPPSGVTEAFF
-	TRBV29-1	TRBJ2-2	-	TGCAGCGTCGTCCCAGGTGCCGCGAACACCGGGGAGCTGTTTTTT	CSVVPGAANTGELFF
-	TRBV9	TRBJ1-6	-	TGTGCCAGCAGCCTTCGACAGGATTCACCCCTCCACTTT	CASSLRQDSPLHF
-	TRBV4-2	TRBJ2-7	-	TGTGCCAGCAGCCAAGATCTACCATACGAGCAGTACTTC	CASSQDLPYEQYF
-	TRBV24-1	TRBJ2-1	TRBD1	TGTGCCACCAGTGATGTTGACTCACAGGGGGCCACCTACAATGAGCAGTTCTTC	CATSDVDSQGATYNEQFF
once	TRBV21-1	TRBJ1-2	-	TGTGCCAGCAGCAAAACCCCAGGGGACTATGGCTACACCTTC	CASSKTPGDYGYTF
-	TRBV3-1/TRBV3-2	TRBJ2-6	-	TGTGCCAGCAGCCAAGTGAAGCGGAGCTCTGGGGCCAACGTCCTGACTTTC	CASSQVKRSSGANVLTF
-	TRBV11-2	TRBJ2-3	-	TGTGCCAGCAGCTTAGGCCCGCTCCCCTACACAGATACGCAGTATTTT	CASSLGPLPYTDTQYF
-	TRBV18	TRBJ2-7	TRBD1	TGTGCCAGCTCACCACGAGGACAGGGAAAGGAAGAGCAGTACTTC	CASSPRGQGKEEQYF
-	TRBV30	TRBJ2-1	TRBD2	TGTGCCTGGAGTCGGCTAGCGGTGGCCTACAATGAGCAGTTCTTC	CAWSRLAVAYNEQFF
once	TRBV5-1	TRBJ1-6	TRBD1	TGCGCCAGCAGCTTGACAGGGGCGAAATATAATTCACCCCTCCACTTT	CASSLTGAKYNSPLHF
once	TRBV7-8	TRBJ2-1	TRBD2	TGTGCCAGCAGCAAGCGGGAGGGCCAATCCGAGCAGTTCTTC	CASSKREGQSEQFF
-	TRBV20-1	TRBJ1-2	-	TGCAGTGCCTGGGGCGGAAGCGGCTACACCTTC	CSAWGGSGYTF
-	TRBV28	TRBJ1-2	-	TGTGCCAGCGGTCGGGGGGGGTTGGACTATGGCTACACCTTC	CASGRGGLDYGYTF
-	TRBV7-9	TRBJ2-5	TRBD2	TGTGCCAGCAGCTTAGGGGGTAGCGGGAGGTCAGGAGAGACCCAGTACTTC	CASSLGGSGRSGETQYF